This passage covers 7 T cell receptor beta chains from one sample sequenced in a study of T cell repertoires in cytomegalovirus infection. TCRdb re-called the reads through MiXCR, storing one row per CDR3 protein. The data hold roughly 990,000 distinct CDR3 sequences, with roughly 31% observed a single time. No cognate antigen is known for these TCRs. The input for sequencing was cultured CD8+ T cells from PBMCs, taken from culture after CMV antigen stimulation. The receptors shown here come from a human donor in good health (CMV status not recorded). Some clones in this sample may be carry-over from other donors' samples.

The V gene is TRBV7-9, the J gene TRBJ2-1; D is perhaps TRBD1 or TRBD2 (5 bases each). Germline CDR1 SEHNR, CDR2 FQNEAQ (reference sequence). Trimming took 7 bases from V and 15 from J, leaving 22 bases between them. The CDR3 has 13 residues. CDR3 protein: CASNLPEGLATFF. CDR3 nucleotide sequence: TGTGCCAGCAACCTTCCAGAGGGGCTAGCCACGTTCTTC.

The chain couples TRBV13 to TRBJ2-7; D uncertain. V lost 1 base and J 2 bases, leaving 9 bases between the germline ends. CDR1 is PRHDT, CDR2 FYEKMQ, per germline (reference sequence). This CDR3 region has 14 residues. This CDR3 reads CASSLVADPYEQYF. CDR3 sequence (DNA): TGTGCCAGCAGCTTAGTGGCAGACCCCTACGAGCAGTACTTC.

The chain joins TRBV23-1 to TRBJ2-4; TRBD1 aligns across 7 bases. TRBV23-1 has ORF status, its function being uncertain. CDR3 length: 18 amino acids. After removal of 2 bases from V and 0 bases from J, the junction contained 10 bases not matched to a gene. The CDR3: CASSQTATGWEAKNIQYF. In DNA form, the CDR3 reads TGCGCCAGCAGTCAAACCGCGACAGGGTGGGAAGCCAAAAACATTCAGTACTTC.

The CDR3 sequence: CASSSPTTGRALYGYTF. CDR3 in DNA: TGTGCCAGCAGCTCCCCCACTACAGGAAGGGCCCTATATGGCTACACCTTC. This chain uses TRBV5-5 with TRBJ1-2; maybe TRBD1 (5 bases). The CDR3 is 17 residues long. Trimming removed 3 bases at V and 5 bases at J, with 23 bases between. The germline gives CDR1 SGHKS, CDR2 YYEKEE (reference sequence).

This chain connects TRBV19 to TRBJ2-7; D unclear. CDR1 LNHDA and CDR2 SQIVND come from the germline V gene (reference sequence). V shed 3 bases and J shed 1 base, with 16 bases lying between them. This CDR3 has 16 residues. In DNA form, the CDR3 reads TGTGCCAGTAGTATCCTCAACTCGGCAGGATCCTACGAGCAGTACGTC. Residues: CASSILNSAGSYEQYV.

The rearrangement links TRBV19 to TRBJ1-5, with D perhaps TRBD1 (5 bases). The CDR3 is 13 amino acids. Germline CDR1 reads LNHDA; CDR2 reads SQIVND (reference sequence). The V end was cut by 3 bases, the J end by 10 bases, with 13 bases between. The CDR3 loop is CASSMTVLEPQHF. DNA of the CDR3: TGTGCCAGTAGTATGACAGTCCTGGAACCCCAGCATTTT.

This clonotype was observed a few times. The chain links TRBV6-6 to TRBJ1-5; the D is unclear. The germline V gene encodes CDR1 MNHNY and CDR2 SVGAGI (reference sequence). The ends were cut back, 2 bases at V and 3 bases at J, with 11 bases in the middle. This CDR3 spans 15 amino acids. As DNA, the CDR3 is TGTGCCAGCAGTTACGAAAGGAGTTACAATCAGCCCCAGCATTTT. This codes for CASSYERSYNQPQHF.